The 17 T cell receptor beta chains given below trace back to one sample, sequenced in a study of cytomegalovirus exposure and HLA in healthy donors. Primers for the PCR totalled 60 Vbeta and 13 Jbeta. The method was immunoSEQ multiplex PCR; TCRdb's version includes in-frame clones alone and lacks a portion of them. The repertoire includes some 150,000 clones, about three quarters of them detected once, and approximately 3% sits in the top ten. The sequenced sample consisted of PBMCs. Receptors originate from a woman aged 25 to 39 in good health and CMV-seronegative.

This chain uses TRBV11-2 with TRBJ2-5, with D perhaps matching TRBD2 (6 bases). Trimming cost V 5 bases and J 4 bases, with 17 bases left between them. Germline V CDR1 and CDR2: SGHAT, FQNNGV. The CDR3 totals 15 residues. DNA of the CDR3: TGTGCCAGCAGCCCCTTAGATGGGGGAGGAGAGACCCAGTACTTC. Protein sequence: CASSPLDGGGETQYF.

CDR3 DNA: TGTGCCTGGAACAGGAGTGGAAAGGGGTCCCAGTACTTC. This sequence encodes CAWNRSGKGSQYF. This chain joins TRBV30 and TRBJ2-5; D is possibly TRBD1 (5 bases). The CDR3 is made up of 13 amino acids. Germline CDR1 GTSNPN, CDR2 SVGIG (reference sequence). V dropped 4 bases and J dropped 9 bases, with 18 bases sitting between them. Variable domain in full (rest from reference TRBV30 and TRBJ2-5): SQTIHQWPATLVQPVGSPLSLECTVEGTSNPNLYWYRQAAGRGLQLLFYSVGIGQISSEVPQNLSASRPQDRQFILSSKKLLLSDSGFYLCAWNRSGKGSQYFGPGTRLLVL.

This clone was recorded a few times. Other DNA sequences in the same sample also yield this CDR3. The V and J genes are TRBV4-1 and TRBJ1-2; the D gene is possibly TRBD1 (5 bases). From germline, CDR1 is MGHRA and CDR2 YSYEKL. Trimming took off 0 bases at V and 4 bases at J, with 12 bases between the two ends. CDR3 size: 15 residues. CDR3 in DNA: TGCGCCAGCAGCCAAGATTGGGGGGGAGGCTATGGCTACACCTTC. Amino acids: CASSQDWGGGYGYTF.

The CDR3: CASSQTEGQIPYNEQFF. CDR3 sequence (DNA): TGTGCCAGCAGCCAAACAGAGGGCCAAATACCTTACAATGAGCAGTTCTTC. The V gene is TRBV4-2, the J gene TRBJ2-1; possible D gene TRBD2, 5 bases. Per the germline V gene, CDR1 is LGHNA and CDR2 is YNFKEQ. The CDR3 is 17 residues long. Trimming left V 2 bases short and J 4 bases short, with 18 bases between.

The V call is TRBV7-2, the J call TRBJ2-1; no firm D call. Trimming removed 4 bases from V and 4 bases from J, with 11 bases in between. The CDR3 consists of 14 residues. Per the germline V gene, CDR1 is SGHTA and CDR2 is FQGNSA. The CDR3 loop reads CASSSSPSYNEQFF. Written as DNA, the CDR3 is TGTGCCAGCAGCTCGAGTCCTTCATACAATGAGCAGTTCTTC.

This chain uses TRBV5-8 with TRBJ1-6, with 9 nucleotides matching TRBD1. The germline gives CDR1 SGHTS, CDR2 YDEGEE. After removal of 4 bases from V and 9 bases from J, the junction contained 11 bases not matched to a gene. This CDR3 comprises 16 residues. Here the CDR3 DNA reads TGTGCCAGCAGCCAAGCTGGGGACAGGGAAGCTTCACCCCTCCACTTT. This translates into CASSQAGDREASPLHF.

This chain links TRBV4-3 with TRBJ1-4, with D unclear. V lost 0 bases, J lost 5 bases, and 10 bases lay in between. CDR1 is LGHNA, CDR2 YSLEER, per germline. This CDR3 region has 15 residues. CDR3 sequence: CASSQDRGQNEKLFF. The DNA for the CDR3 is TGCGCCAGCAGCCAAGATCGAGGGCAGAATGAAAAACTGTTTTTT.

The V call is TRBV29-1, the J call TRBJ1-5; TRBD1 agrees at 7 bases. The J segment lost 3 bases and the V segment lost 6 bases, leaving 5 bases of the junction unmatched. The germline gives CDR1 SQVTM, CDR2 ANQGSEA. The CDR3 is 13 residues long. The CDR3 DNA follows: TGCAGCGTATCGGACAGGTTCAATCAGCCCCAGCATTTT. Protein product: CSVSDRFNQPQHF. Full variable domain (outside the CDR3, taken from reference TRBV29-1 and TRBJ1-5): SAVISQKPSRDICQRGTSLTIQCQVDSQVTMMFWYRQQPGQSLTLIATANQGSEATYESGFVIDKFPISRPNLTFSTLTVSNMSPEDSSIYLCSVSDRFNQPQHFGDGTRLSIL.

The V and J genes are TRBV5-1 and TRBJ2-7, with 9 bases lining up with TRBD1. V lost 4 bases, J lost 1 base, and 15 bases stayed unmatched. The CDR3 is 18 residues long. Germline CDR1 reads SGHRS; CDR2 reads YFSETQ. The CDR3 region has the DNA TGCGCCAGCAGCCAGAGGATACCAAAGGGACAGGGATCCTACGAGCAGTACTTC. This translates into CASSQRIPKGQGSYEQYF.

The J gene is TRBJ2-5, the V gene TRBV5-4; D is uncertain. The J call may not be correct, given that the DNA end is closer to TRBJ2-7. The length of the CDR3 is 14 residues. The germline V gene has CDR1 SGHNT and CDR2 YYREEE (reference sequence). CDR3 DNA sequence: TGTGCCAGCAGCCCGTCATCCCGTCCCTACGAGCAGTACTTC. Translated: CASSPSSRPYEQYF.

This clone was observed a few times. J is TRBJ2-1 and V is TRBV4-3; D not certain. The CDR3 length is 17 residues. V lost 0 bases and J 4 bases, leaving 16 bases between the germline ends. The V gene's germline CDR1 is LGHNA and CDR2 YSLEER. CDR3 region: CASSQDSPGFGYNEQFF. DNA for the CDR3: TGCGCCAGCAGCCAAGACTCGCCGGGTTTTGGATACAATGAGCAGTTCTTC.

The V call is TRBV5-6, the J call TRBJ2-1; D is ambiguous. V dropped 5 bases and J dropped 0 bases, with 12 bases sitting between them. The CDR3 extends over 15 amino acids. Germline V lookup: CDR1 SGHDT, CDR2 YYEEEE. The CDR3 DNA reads TGTGCCAGCAGTGAGAGGTTAAGCTCCTACAATGAGCAGTTCTTC. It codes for CASSERLSSYNEQFF.

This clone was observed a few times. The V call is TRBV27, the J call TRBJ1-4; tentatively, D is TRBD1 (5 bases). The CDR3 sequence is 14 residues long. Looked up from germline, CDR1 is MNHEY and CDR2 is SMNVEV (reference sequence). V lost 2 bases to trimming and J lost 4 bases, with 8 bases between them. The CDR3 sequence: CASSLRGFNEKLFF. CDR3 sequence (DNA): TGTGCCAGCAGTTTACGGGGGTTTAATGAAAAACTGTTTTTT.

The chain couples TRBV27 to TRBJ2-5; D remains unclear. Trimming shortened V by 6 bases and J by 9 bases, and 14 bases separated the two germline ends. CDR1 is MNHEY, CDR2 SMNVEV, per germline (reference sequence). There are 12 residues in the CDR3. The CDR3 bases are TGTGCCAGCAGCCCGTCCACTTCGGCCCAGTACTTC. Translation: CASSPSTSAQYF.

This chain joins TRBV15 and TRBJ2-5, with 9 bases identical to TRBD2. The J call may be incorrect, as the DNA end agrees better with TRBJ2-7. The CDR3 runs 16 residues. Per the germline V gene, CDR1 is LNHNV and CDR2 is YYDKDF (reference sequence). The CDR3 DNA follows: TGTGCCACCAGCAGAGGCAAGCGGGAGGACTCCTACGAGCAGTACTTC. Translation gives CATSRGKREDSYEQYF.

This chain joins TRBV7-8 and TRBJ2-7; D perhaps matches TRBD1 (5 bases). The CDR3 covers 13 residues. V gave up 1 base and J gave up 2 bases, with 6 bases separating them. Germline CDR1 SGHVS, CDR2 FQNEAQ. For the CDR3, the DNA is TGTGCCAGCAGCTTAGGGACAACCTACGAGCAGTACTTC. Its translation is CASSLGTTYEQYF.

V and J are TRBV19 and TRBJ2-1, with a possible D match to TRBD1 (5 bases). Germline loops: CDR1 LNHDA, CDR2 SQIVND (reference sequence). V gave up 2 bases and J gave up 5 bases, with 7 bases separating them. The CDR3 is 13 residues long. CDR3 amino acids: CASSIRQNNEQFF. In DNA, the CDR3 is TGTGCCAGTAGTATAAGACAGAACAATGAGCAGTTCTTC.